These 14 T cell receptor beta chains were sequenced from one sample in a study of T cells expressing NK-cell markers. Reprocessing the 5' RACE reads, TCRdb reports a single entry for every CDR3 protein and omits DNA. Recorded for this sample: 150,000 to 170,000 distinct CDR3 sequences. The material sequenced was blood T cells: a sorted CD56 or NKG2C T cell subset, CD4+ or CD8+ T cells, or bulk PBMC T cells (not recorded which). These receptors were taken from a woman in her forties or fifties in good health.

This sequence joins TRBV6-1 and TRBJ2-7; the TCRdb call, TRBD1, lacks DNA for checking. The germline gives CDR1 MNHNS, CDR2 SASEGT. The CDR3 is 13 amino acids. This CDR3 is CASRRTGDHEQYF.

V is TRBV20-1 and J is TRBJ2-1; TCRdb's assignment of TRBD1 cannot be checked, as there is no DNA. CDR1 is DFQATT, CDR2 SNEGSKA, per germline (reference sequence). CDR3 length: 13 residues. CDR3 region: CSARELGLGLQFF.

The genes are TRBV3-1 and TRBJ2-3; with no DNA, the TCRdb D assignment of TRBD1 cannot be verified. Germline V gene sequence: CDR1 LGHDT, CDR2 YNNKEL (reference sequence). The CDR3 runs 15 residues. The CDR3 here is CASSLRGELTDTQYF.

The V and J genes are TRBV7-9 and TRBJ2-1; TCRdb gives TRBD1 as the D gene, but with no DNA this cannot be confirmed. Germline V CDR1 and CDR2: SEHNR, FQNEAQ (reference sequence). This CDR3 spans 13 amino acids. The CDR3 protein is CASSSSRGNEQFF.

The CDR3 loop reads CASSLVPAGNYEQFF. V is TRBV5-1 and J is TRBJ2-1. This CDR3 has 15 amino acids. CDR1 and CDR2 (germline): SGHRS, YFSETQ.

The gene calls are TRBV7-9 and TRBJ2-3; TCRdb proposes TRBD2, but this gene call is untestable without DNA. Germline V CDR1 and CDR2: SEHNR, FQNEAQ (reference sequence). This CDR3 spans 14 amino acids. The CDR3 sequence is CASSSLVNQDTQYF.

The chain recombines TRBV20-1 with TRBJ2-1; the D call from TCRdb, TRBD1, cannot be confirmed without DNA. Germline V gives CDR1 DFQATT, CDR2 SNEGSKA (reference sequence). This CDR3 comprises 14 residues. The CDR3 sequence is CSASTWTGYNEQFF.

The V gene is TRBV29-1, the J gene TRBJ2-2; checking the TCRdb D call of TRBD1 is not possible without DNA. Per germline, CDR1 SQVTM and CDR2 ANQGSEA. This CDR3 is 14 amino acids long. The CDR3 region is CSVAGTGMIGELFF.

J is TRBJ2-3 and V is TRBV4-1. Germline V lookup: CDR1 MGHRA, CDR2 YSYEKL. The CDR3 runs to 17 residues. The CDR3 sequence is CASSQERWRESTDTQYF.

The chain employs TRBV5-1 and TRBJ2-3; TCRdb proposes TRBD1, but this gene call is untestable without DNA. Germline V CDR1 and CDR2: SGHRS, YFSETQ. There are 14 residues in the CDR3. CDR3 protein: CASSLEGRGGPQSF.

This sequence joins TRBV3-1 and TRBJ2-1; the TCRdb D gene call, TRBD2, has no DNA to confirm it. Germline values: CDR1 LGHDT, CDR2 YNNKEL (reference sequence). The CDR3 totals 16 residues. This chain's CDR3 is CASSHIVQRDDNEQFF.

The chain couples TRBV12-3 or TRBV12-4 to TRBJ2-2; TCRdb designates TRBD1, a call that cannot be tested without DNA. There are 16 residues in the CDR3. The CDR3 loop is CASSFPVPPITGELFF.

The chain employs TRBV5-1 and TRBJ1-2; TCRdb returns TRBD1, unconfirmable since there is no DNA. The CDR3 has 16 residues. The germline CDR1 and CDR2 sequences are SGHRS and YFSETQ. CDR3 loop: CASSLVQGGLNYGYTF.

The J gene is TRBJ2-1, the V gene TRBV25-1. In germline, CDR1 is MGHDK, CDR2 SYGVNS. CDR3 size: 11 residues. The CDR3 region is CATSTGNEQFF. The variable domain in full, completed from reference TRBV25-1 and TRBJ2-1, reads EADIYQTPRYLVIGTGKKITLECSQTMGHDKMYWYQQDPGMELHLIHYSYGVNSTEKGDLSSESTVSRIRTEHFPLTLESARPSHTSQYLCATSTGNEQFFGPGTRLTVL.